Listed here are 10 T cell receptor beta chains from one sample, sequenced in a study. Cells sorted as Tregs were CD4+, CD25+ and CD127-/low. MiXCR, run by TCRdb on the 5' RACE reads, gives a single entry per CDR3 protein. There are about 55,000 distinct CDR3 sequences in the sample; less than 25% occur only once, and 3.2% lies in the top ten. The sequenced material came from tumor-infiltrating Tregs sorted from the breast tumor. These receptor sequences come from a female donor with breast cancer.

This clonotype was seen only a few times. The chain uses TRBV3-1 and TRBJ2-7, with D unclear. CDR3 length: 13 residues. Trimming removed 1 base at V and 3 bases at J, with 7 bases between. In germline, CDR1 is LGHDT, CDR2 YNNKEL (reference sequence). The chain's CDR3 is CASSQGLNYEQYF. DNA of the CDR3: TGTGCCAGCAGCCAAGGGCTCAACTACGAGCAGTACTTC.

The chain combines TRBV20-1 with TRBJ2-1, with 10 bases fitting TRBD2. The germline V gene encodes CDR1 DFQATT and CDR2 SNEGSKA (reference sequence). The CDR3 has 17 residues. J lost 5 bases, V lost 1 base, and 11 bases had no gene match. The CDR3 bases are TGCAGTGCTAGAGTGGCTAGCGGGGGTACGGGGAACAATGAGCAGTTCTTC. This gives the protein CSARVASGGTGNNEQFF.

This clonotype occurred many times. The CDR3 DNA reads as TGCGCCAGCAGCTCAGGATCCTACGAGCAGTACTTC. This translates into CASSSGSYEQYF. This chain links TRBV5-1 with TRBJ2-7; D remains ambiguous. With 3 bases removed from V and 1 base from J, the gap between germline ends came to 5 bases. This CDR3 is built from 12 residues. Germline CDR1 is SGHRS and CDR2 is YFSETQ. Combining the CDR3 with reference TRBV5-1 and TRBJ2-7 gives the whole variable domain KAGVTQTPRYLIKTRGQQVTLSCSPISGHRSVSWYQQTPGQGLQFLFEYFSETQRNKGNFPGRFSGRQFSNSRSEMNVSTLELGDSALYLCASSSGSYEQYFGPGTRLTVT.

This chain links TRBV5-1 with TRBJ2-5; D remains ambiguous. The V end was cut by 4 bases, the J end by 7 bases, with 20 bases between. Germline V CDR1 and CDR2: SGHRS, YFSETQ. This CDR3 is 15 amino acids long. CDR3 sequence reads: CASSQTLAPGGTQYF. The CDR3 DNA reads as TGCGCCAGCAGCCAGACGTTGGCACCGGGCGGGACCCAGTACTTC.

This clonotype has ten or more counts. J is TRBJ2-5 and V is TRBV5-1; no definite D call. V was clipped by 1 base and J by 0 bases, with 10 bases between them. Germline CDR1 reads SGHRS; CDR2 reads YFSETQ. The CDR3 spans 15 residues. The CDR3 bases are TGCGCCAGCAGCTTGACTGACAACTACCAAGAGACCCAGTACTTC. Translation: CASSLTDNYQETQYF.

The V gene is TRBV5-5, the J gene TRBJ1-3; D remains unclear. Germline CDR1 reads SGHKS; CDR2 reads YYEKEE (reference sequence). V was trimmed by 1 base and J by 0 bases, leaving 17 bases between them. The CDR3 consists of 18 residues. CDR3 region: CASSLRWPLDYSGNTIYF. CDR3 coding DNA: TGTGCCAGCAGCTTGAGATGGCCGTTGGATTACTCTGGAAACACCATATATTTT.

This clonotype was detected a few times. The V call is TRBV5-1, the J call TRBJ2-7; 10 bases agree with TRBD2. Unmatched junction bases numbered 8, after V lost 3 bases and J lost 5 bases. The CDR3 sequence is 15 residues long. Germline CDR1 and CDR2: SGHRS and YFSETQ. The CDR3 is CASSSRTSGTHEQYF. The CDR3 nucleotides read TGCGCCAGCAGCTCTCGGACTAGCGGTACCCACGAGCAGTACTTC.

On this clonotype itself: Because it lacks the conserved phenylalanine or tryptophan at the end, this CDR3 is likely a read error. The CDR3 loop reads CASSLAGLVNEQFL. CDR3 sequence (DNA): TGTGCCAGCAGCTTAGCGGGACTAGTCAATGAGCAGTTCTTA. V usage is TRBV7-2 and J usage is TRBJ2-1; the match to TRBD2 covers 8 bases. Germline V CDR1 and CDR2: SGHTA, FQGNSA. The CDR3 spans 14 residues. The ends lost 0 bases at V and 6 bases at J; junction bases unmatched: 1.

V usage is TRBV6-1 and J usage is TRBJ1-5; D call uncertain. In germline, CDR1 is MNHNS, CDR2 SASEGT. Trimming left V 7 bases short and J 2 bases short, with 15 bases between. There are 15 residues in the CDR3. CDR3 bases: TGTGCCAGCACCGAATCACAAGGAGGCAATCAGCCCCAGCATTTT. Its translation is CASTESQGGNQPQHF.

In this sample, this clonotype turned up many times. V and J are TRBV28 and TRBJ2-7; D remains ambiguous. The CDR3 loop spans 12 amino acids. Trimming shortened V by 2 bases and J by 3 bases, and 5 bases separated the two germline ends. The germline gives CDR1 MDHEN, CDR2 SYDVKM. CDR3 DNA: TGTGCCAGCAGTTTAAGCAACTACGAGCAGTACTTC. Protein sequence: CASSLSNYEQYF.